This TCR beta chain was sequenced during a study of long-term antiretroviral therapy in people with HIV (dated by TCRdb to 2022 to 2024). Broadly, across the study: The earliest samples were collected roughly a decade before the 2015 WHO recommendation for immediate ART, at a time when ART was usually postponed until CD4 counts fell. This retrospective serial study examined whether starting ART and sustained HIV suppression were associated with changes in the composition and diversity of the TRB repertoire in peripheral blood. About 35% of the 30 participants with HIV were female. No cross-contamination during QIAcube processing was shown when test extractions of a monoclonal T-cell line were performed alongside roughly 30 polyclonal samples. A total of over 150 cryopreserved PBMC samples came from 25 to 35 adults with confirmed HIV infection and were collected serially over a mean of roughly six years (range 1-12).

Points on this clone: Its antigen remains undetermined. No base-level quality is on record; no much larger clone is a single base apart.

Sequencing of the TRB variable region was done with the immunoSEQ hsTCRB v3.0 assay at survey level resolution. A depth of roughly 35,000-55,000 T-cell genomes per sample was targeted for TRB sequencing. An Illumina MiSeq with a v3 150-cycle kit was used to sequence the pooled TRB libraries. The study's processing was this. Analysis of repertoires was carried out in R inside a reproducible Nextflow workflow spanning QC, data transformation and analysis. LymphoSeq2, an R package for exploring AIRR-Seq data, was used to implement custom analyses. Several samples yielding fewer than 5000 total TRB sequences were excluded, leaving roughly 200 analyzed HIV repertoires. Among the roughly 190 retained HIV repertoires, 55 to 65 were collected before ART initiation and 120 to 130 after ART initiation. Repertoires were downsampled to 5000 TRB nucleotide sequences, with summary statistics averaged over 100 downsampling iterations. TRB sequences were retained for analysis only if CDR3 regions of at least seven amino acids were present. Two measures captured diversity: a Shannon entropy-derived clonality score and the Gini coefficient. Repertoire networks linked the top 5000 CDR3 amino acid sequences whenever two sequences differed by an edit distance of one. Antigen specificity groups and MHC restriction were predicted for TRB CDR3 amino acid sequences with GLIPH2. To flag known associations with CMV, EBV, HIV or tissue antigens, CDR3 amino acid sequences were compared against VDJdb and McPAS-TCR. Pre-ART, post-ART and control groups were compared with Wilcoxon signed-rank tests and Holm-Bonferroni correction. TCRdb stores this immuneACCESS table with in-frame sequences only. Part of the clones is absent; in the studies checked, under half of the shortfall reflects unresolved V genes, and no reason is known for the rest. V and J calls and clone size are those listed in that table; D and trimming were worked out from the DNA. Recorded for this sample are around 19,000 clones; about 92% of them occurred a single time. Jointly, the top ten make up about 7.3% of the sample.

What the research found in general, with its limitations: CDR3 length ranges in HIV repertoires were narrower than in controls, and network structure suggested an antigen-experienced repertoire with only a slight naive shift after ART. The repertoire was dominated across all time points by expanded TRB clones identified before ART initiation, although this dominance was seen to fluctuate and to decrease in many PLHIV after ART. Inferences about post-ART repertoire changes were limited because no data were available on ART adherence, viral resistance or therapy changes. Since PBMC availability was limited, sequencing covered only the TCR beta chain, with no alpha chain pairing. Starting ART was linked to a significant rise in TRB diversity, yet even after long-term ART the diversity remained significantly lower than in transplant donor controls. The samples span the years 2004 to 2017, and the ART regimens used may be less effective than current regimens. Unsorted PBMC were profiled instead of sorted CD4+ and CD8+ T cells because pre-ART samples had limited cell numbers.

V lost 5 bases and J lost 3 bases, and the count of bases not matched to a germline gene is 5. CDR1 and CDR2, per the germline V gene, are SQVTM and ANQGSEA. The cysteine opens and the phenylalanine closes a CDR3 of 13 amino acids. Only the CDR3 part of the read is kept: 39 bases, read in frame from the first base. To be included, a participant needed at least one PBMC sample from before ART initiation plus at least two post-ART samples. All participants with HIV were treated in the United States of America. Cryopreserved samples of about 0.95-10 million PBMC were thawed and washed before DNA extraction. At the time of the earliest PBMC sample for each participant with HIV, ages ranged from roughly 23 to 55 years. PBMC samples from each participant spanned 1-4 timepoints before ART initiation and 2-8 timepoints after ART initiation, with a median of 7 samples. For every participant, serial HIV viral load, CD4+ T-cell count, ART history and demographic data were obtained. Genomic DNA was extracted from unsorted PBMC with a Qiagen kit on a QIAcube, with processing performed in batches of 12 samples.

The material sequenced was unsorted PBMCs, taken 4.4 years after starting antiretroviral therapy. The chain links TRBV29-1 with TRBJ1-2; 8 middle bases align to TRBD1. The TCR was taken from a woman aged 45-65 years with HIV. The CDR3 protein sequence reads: CSVKDREDYGYTF. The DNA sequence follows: TGCAGCGTTAAGGACAGGGAGGACTATGGCTACACCTTC.